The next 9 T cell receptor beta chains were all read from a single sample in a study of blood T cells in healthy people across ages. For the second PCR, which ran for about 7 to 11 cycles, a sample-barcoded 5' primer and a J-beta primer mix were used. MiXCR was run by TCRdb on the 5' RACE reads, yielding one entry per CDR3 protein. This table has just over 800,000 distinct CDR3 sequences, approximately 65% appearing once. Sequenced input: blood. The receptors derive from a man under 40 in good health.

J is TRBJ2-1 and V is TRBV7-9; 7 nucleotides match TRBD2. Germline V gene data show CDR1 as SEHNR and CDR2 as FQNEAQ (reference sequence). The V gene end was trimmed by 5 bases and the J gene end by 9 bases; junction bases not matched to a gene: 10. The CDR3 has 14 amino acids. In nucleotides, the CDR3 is TGTGCCAGCAGCCCACGACCCAGGGAGGGTGAGCAGTTCTTC. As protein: CASSPRPREGEQFF.

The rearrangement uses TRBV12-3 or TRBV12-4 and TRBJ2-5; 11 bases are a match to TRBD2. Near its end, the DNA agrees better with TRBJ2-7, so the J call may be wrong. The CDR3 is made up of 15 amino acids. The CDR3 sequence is CASSYLTSGVHEQYF. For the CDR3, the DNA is TGTGCCAGCAGTTACCTGACTAGCGGGGTCCACGAGCAGTACTTC.

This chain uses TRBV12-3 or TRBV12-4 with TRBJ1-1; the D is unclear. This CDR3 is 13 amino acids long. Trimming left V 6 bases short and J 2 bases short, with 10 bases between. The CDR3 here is CASRRPRNTEAFF. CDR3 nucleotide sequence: TGTGCCAGCAGACGCCCTAGAAACACTGAAGCTTTCTTT.

CDR3 DNA sequence: TGTGCCAGCACCATGGGACCCCCCGAGGAGACCCAGTACTTC. This gives the protein CASTMGPPEETQYF. The chain links TRBV7-9 to TRBJ2-5; the D gene could be TRBD1 or TRBD2 (5 bases each). Trimming shortened V by 7 bases and J by 5 bases, and 17 bases separated the two germline ends. The CDR3 sequence is 14 residues long. Germline CDR1 and CDR2: SEHNR and FQNEAQ (reference sequence).

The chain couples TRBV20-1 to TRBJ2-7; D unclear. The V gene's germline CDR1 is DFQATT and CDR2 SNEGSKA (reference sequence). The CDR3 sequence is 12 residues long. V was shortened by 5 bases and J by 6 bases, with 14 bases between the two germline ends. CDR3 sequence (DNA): TGCAGTGCTCATTCGAGGTCCCCCGAGCAGTACTTC. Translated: CSAHSRSPEQYF.

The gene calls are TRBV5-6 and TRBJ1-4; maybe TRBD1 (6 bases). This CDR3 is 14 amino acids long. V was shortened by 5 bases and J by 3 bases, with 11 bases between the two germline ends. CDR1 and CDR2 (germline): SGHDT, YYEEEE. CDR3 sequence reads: CASSWDTSNEKLFF. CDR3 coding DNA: TGTGCCAGCAGTTGGGACACCTCTAATGAAAAACTGTTTTTT.

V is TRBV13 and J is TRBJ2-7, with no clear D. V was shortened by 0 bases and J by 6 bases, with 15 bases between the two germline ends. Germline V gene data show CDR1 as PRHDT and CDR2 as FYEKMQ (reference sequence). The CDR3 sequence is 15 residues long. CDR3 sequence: CASSLGQAGPGEQYF. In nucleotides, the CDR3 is TGTGCCAGCAGCTTAGGTCAGGCAGGTCCGGGCGAGCAGTACTTC.

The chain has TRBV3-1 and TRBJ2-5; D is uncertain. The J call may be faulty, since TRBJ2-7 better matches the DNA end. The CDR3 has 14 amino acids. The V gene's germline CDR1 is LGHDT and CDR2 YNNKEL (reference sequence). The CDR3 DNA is TGTGCCAGCAGCCAACGAATCTCGGCCTACGAGCAGTACTTC. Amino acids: CASSQRISAYEQYF.

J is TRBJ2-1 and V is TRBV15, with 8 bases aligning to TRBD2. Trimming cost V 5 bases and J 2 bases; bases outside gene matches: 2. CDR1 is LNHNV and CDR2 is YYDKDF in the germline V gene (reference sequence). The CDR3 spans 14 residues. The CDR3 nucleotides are TGTGCCACCAGCCCTAGCGGGCCCTACAATGAGCAGTTCTTC. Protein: CATSPSGPYNEQFF. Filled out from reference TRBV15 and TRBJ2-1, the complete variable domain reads DAMVIQNPRYQVTQFGKPVTLSCSQTLNHNVMYWYQQKSSQAPKLLFHYYDKDFNNEADTPDNFQSRRPNTSFCFLDIRSPGLGDTAMYLCATSPSGPYNEQFFGPGTRLTVL.